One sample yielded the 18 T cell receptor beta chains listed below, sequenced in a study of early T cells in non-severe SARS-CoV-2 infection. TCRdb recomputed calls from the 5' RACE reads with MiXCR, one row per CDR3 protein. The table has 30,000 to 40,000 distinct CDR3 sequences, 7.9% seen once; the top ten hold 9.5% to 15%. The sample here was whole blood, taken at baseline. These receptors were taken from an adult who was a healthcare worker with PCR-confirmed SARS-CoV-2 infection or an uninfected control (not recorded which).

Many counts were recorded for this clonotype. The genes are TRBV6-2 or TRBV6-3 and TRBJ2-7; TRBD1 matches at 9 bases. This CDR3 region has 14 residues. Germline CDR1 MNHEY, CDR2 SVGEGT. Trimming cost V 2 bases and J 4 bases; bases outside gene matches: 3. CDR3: CASSYEQGAYEQYF. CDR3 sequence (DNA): TGTGCCAGCAGTTACGAACAGGGGGCTTACGAGCAGTACTTC.

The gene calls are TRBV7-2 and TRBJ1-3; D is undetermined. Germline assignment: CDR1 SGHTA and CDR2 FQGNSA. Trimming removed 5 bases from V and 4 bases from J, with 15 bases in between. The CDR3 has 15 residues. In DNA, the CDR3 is TGTGCCAGCAGCACAACGTACGTCCAGGGAAACACCATATATTTT. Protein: CASSTTYVQGNTIYF.

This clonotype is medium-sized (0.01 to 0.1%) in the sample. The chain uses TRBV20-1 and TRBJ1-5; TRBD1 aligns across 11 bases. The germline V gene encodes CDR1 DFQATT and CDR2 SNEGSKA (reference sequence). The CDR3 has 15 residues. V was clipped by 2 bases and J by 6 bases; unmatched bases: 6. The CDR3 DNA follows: TGCAGTGCTAGATCCGGGACAGGGGGATCTCAGCCCCAGCATTTT. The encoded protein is CSARSGTGGSQPQHF.

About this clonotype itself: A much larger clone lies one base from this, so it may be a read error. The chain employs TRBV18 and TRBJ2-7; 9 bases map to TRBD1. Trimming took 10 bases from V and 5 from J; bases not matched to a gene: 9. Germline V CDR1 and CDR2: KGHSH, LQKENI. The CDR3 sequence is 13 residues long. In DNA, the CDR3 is TGTGCCATCCACAGGGGGCAGGCTGACGAGCAGTACTTC. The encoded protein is CAIHRGQADEQYF.

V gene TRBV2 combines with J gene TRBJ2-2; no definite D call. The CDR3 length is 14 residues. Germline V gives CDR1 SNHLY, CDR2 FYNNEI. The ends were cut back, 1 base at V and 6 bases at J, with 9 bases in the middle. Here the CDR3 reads CASSEGFQAGELFF. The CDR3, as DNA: TGTGCCAGCAGTGAAGGGTTTCAGGCCGGGGAGCTGTTTTTT.

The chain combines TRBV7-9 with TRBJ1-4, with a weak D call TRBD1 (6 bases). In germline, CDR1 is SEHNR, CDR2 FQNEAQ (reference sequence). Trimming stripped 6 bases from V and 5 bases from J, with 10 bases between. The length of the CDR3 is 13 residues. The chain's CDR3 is CASRMGQNEKLFF. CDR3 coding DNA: TGTGCCAGCAGGATGGGACAAAATGAAAAACTGTTTTTT.

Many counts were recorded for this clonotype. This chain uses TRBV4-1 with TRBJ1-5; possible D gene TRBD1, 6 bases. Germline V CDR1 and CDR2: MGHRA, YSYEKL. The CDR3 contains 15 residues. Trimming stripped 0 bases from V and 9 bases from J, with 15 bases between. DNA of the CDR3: TGCGCCAGCAGCCAAGATTTCGGGGGCCCTTGGCCCCAGCATTTT. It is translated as CASSQDFGGPWPQHF.

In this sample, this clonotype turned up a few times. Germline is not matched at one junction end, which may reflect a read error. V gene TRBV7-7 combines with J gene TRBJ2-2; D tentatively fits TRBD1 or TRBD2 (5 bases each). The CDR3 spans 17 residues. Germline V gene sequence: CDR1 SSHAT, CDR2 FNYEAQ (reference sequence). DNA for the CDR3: TGTGCTAGCAGCCCGGGCCGGACAACTCGGGGCACCGGGGAGCTGTTTTTT. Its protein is CASSPGRTTRGTGELFF. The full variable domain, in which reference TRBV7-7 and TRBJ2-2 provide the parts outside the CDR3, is GAGVSQSPRYKVTKRGQDVTLRCDPISSHATLYWYQQALGQGPEFLTYFNYEAQPDKSGLPSDRFSAERPEGSISTLTIQRTEQRDSAMYRCASSPGRTTRGTGELFFGEGSRLTVL.

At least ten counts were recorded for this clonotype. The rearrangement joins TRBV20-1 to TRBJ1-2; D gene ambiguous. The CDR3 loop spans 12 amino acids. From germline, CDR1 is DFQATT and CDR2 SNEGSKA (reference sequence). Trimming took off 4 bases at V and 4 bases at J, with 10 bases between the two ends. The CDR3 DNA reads TGCAGTGCTACCGCAGCGGGCTATGGCTACACCTTC. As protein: CSATAAGYGYTF.

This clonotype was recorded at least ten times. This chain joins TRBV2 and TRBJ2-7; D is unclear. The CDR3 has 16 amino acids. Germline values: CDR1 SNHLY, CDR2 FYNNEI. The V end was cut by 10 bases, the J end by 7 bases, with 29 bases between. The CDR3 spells CAIKVAEPLSYEEQYF. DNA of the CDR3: TGTGCCATTAAGGTGGCAGAGCCACTATCCTACGAGGAGCAGTACTTC.

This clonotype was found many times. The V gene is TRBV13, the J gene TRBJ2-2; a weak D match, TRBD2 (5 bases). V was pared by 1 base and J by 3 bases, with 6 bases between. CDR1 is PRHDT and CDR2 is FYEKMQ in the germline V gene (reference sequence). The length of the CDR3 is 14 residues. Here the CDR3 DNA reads TGTGCCAGCAGCTTAGAGGGAGACACCGGGGAGCTGTTTTTT. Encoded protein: CASSLEGDTGELFF. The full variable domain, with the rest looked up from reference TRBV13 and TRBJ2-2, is AAGVIQSPRHLIKEKRETATLKCYPIPRHDTVYWYQQGPGQDPQFLISFYEKMQSDKGSIPDRFSAQQFSDYHSELNMSSLELGDSALYFCASSLEGDTGELFFGEGSRLTVL.

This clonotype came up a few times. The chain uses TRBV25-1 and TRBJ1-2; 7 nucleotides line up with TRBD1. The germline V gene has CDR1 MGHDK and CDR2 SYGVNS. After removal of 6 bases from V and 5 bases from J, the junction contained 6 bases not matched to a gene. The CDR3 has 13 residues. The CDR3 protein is CASSPPGQYGYTF. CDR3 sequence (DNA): TGTGCCAGCAGCCCACCGGGACAGTATGGCTACACCTTC.

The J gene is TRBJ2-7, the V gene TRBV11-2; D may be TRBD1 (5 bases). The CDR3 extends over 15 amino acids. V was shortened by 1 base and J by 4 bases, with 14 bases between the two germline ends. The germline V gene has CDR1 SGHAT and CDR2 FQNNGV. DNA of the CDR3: TGTGCCAGCAGCTTAGCAGGGCAACAGAGGTACGAGCAGTACTTC. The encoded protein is CASSLAGQQRYEQYF.

CDR3 residues: CASSQAPANTEAFF. CDR3 coding DNA: TGCGCCAGCAGCCAAGCTCCGGCGAACACTGAAGCTTTCTTT. The chain recombines TRBV4-1 with TRBJ1-1; unclear D gene. CDR3 length equals 14 residues. Germline V gene lookup returns CDR1 MGHRA and CDR2 YSYEKL. The V end was cut by 1 base, the J end by 1 base, with 7 bases between.

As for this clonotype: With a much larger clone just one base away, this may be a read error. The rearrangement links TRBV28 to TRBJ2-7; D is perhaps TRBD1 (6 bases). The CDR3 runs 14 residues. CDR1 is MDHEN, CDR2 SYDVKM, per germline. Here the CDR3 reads CASSSGQRSYERYF. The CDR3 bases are TGTGCCAGCAGTTCAGGACAGCGTTCCTACGAGCGGTACTTC.

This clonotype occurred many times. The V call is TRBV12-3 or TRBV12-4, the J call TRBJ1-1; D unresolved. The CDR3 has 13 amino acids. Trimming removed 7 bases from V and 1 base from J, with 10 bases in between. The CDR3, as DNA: TGTGCCAGCACCGAGATGTCGAACACTGAAGCTTTCTTT. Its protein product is CASTEMSNTEAFF.

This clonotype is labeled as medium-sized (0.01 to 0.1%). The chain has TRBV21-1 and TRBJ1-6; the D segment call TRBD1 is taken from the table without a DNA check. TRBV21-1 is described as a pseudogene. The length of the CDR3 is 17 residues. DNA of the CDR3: TGTGCCAGCAGCAAATCCCCGTCTCGGGTTGCCCATTCACCCCTCCACTTT. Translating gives CASSKSPSRVAHSPLHF.

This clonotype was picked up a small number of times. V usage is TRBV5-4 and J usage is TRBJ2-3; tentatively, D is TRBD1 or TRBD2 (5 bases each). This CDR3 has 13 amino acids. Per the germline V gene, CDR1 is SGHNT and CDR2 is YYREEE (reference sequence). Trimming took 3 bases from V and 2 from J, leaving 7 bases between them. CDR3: CASSWDATDTQYF. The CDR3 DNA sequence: TGTGCCAGCAGCTGGGACGCCACAGATACGCAGTATTTT.